Listed here are 5 T cell receptor beta chains from one sample, sequenced in a study of T cells in Graves' hyperthyroidism and ophthalmopathy. TCR beta CDR3 region amplification was performed from RNA transcripts. In the first-round RT-PCR of the TCR CDR3, the HTBI primer set was used. TCRdb independently ran MiXCR on the multiplex PCR reads; one entry per CDR3 protein. The sample has 300,000 to 450,000 distinct CDR3 sequences, around 25% seen once. Sequenced material: blood. The receptors were sampled from a man in his forties or fifties with Graves' hyperthyroidism.

This clonotype turned up a few times. The V and J genes are TRBV6-1 and TRBJ1-5; D is unresolved. CDR3 length equals 13 residues. Between the trimmed V and J ends, which lost 4 bases and 3 bases, there was a span of 7 bases. CDR1 and CDR2 from the germline V gene are MNHNS and SASEGT. CDR3 DNA sequence: TGTGCCAGCAGTGGGTCCTACAATCAGCCCCAGCATTTT. Amino acids: CASSGSYNQPQHF.

The chain joins TRBV20-1 to TRBJ1-3, with D unclear. Trimming shortened V by 5 bases and J by 3 bases, and 14 bases separated the two germline ends. Germline assignment: CDR1 DFQATT and CDR2 SNEGSKA (reference sequence). The CDR3 runs 14 residues. The DNA of the CDR3 is TGCAGTGCTCCTGAGGGCGGATATGGAAACACCATATATTTT. Its translation: CSAPEGGYGNTIYF.

This clonotype was found a few times. The rearrangement links TRBV7-7 to TRBJ2-2, with D possibly being TRBD1 or TRBD2 (5 bases each). CDR3 length: 14 residues. V lost 6 bases and J 6 bases, leaving 14 bases between the germline ends. In germline, CDR1 is SSHAT, CDR2 FNYEAQ (reference sequence). The CDR3 nucleotides are TGTGCCAGCAGTACAAAGTTGGGGGCCGGGGAGCTGTTTTTT. Its translation is CASSTKLGAGELFF. The full variable domain, rest sourced from reference TRBV7-7 and TRBJ2-2, is GAGVSQSPRYKVTKRGQDVTLRCDPISSHATLYWYQQALGQGPEFLTYFNYEAQPDKSGLPSDRFSAERPEGSISTLTIQRTEQRDSAMYRCASSTKLGAGELFFGEGSRLTVL.

This rearrangement joins TRBV5-6 to TRBJ1-3; tentatively, D is TRBD1 (5 bases). Germline CDR1 is SGHDT and CDR2 is YYEEEE. V lost 2 bases and J lost 6, with 15 bases in between. This CDR3 has 15 residues. CDR3 in amino acids: CASSFGVGDQNTIYF. The CDR3, as DNA: TGTGCCAGCAGCTTTGGTGTAGGGGATCAAAACACCATATATTTT.

The CDR3 DNA reads as TGTGCCAGCAGTTTCTCGGCGGGCACAGATACGCAGTATTTT. This gives the protein CASSFSAGTDTQYF. The chain uses TRBV12-3 or TRBV12-4 and TRBJ2-3; D is ambiguous. V dropped 3 bases and J dropped 1 base, with 8 bases sitting between them. The CDR3 sequence is 14 residues long.